The rows below give T cell receptor beta chains drawn from one sample of a study of blood T cell repertoires in COVID-19. Only in-frame clones appear in the TCRdb table, and some are missing; sequencing was by immunoSEQ multiplex PCR. Altogether approximately 120,000 clones are present, about 85% being singletons, with the ten largest covering 20% to 30%. Sequencing input: peripheral blood. The receptors shown here come from a woman at least 80 years old with acute or convalescent COVID-19. Each CDR3 is given with its conserved first and last residue. A D gene is named only where the DNA matches it firmly. A row's size may be missing; if present it is once, few, many or a size class.

TRBV4-3	.	TRBJ1-2	.	CASSRRGTINGYTF	TGCGCCAGCAGCCGAAGGGGTACCATAAATGGCTACACCTTC
TRBV4-3	.	TRBJ2-1	.	CASSQDRRYNEQFF	TGCGCCAGCAGCCAAGATCGGCGGTACAATGAGCAGTTCTTC
TRBV7-8	TRBD1	TRBJ1-4	.	CASSAQGGPGEKLFF	TGTGCCAGCAGCGCCCAGGGGGGCCCTGGTGAAAAACTGTTTTTT
TRBV6-5	.	TRBJ1-2	.	CASRLRTAYGYTF	TGTGCCAGCAGACTCCGGACAGCCTATGGCTACACCTTC
TRBV18	.	TRBJ1-5	.	CASSLGGGNQPQHF	TGTGCCAGCTCATTAGGGGGGGGCAATCAGCCCCAGCATTTT
TRBV4-1	.	TRBJ2-2	once	CASSQGLQAGAVTGELFF	TGCGCCAGCAGCCAAGGTCTCCAAGCAGGGGCGGTCACCGGGGAGCTGTTTTTT
TRBV6-1	.	TRBJ1-4	.	CASSEQEGATNEKLFF	TGTGCCAGCAGTGAACAGGAAGGGGCAACTAATGAAAAACTGTTTTTT
TRBV7-8	TRBD1	TRBJ1-6	once	CASSAGPQGVSPLHF	TGTGCCAGCAGCGCAGGGCCTCAGGGGGTTTCACCCCTCCACTTT
TRBV7-6	TRBD1	TRBJ2-5	.	CASSLANRIGGSQETQYF	TGTGCCAGCAGCTTAGCGAATCGGATAGGGGGCAGTCAAGAGACCCAGTACTTC
TRBV5-6	TRBD1	TRBJ2-1	.	CASSFRDRNEQFF	TGTGCCAGCAGCTTCCGGGACAGGAATGAGCAGTTCTTC
TRBV6-5	.	TRBJ1-6	few	CASSIWGPRNSPLHF	TGTGCCAGCAGTATCTGGGGGCCTAGAAATTCACCCCTCCACTTT